Shown below are 2 T cell receptor beta chains from a single sample sequenced in a study of blood T cells in healthy people across ages. Sample-barcoded 5' priming and a J-beta primer mix drove a second PCR of roughly 7 to 11 cycles. TCRdb reanalysed the 5' RACE reads using MiXCR and keeps one entry per CDR3 protein. The data hold some 940,000 distinct CDR3 sequences, with roughly 28% observed a single time. The same data also went into a second study, on T cells of mothers and their children.

The sequenced sample consisted of blood. The receptor set was obtained from a woman in her forties in good health.

V is TRBV4-2 and J is TRBJ2-1, with a possible D match to TRBD1 (6 bases). CDR1 and CDR2 from the germline V gene are LGHNA and YNFKEQ. This CDR3 spans 16 amino acids. Between the trimmed V and J ends, which lost 2 bases and 3 bases, there was a span of 14 bases. CDR3 sequence: CASSQMGAGYYNEQFF. The CDR3 DNA reads TGTGCCAGCAGCCAAATGGGGGCAGGATACTACAATGAGCAGTTCTTC.

This chain connects TRBV20-1 to TRBJ1-2; D is unclear. Germline V lookup: CDR1 DFQATT, CDR2 SNEGSKA (reference sequence). The CDR3 length is 15 residues. V was pared by 1 base and J by 0 bases, with 12 bases between. CDR3 sequence reads: CSARAVSGSNYGYTF. DNA for the CDR3: TGCAGTGCTAGAGCCGTCTCAGGATCTAACTATGGCTACACCTTC.